One T cell receptor beta chain is described in this entry. Its antigen is unidentified. This sample was taken from a study of T cell responses to AZD1222 COVID-19 vaccine. Study findings and constraints: The repertoires were collected only after the peak T cell response. Unmutated variant regions reportedly attract nearly half of all spike-specific TCRs.

Using immunoSEQ multiplex PCR, the repertoire was profiled, and TCRdb retains in-frame clones only, with some absent. The data contain about 60,000 clones, about 74% of them singletons. Trimming removed 7 bases at V and 5 bases at J, with 13 bases between. In germline, CDR1 is SGHTA, CDR2 FQGNSA. The CDR3 consists of 13 residues. The chain employs TRBV7-2 and TRBJ2-3; tentative D call: TRBD1 (6 bases). The sequence came from an adult who received the AZD1222 COVID-19 vaccine. Sequenced here: peripheral blood, sampled 28 days after the second AZD1222 dose. CDR3 loop: CASTQGGGDTQYF. The CDR3 DNA reads TGTGCCAGCACCCAAGGGGGTGGAGATACGCAGTATTTT.